The rows below give T cell receptor beta chains drawn from one sample of a study of blood T cells in healthy people across ages. TCRdb itself ran the 5' RACE reads through MiXCR, one entry per CDR3 protein. The table records over a million distinct CDR3 sequences, about 23% of them present only once. The data also belong to a second study, concerning T cells of mothers and their children.

The sample taken for sequencing was blood. Source of these receptors: a girl aged 2 to 10 in good health. Each CDR3 is given with its conserved first and last residue. The D gene is left open where the match is weak. Where a row states a size, it is once, few, many or the class of an expanded clone; other rows omit it.

V gene	D gene	clone size	J gene	CDR3 protein	CDR3 DNA
TRBV7-2	NA	NA	TRBJ1-5	CASSLRVGQPQHF	TGTGCCAGCAGCTTAAGGGTGGGACAGCCCCAGCATTTT
TRBV29-1	TRBD1	NA	TRBJ2-7	CSGREPGGYEQYF	TGCAGCGGACGAGAACCAGGGGGCTACGAGCAGTACTTC
TRBV6-2/TRBV6-3	NA	NA	TRBJ1-6	CASNPGQRDSPLHF	TGTGCCAGCAACCCCGGACAACGAGATTCACCCCTCCACTTT
TRBV6-5	TRBD1	NA	TRBJ1-5	CASSYSGQGPLASQPQHF	TGTGCCAGCAGTTACTCGGGACAGGGGCCGTTAGCAAGTCAGCCCCAGCATTTT
TRBV9	NA	NA	TRBJ1-2	CASSAGQPTHYGYTF	TGTGCCAGCAGCGCCGGACAGCCAACCCACTATGGCTACACCTTC
TRBV20-1	NA	many	TRBJ2-7	CSALSYEQYF	TGCAGTGCTTTGTCCTACGAGCAGTACTTC
TRBV20-1	TRBD1	few	TRBJ2-1	CSAGTGGFNEQFF	TGCAGTGCAGGAACAGGGGGATTCAATGAGCAGTTCTTC
TRBV12-3/TRBV12-4	NA	few	TRBJ2-3	CASTLTGPRAWDTQYF	TGTGCCAGCACCCTGACCGGACCACGCGCTTGGGATACGCAGTATTTT
TRBV28	NA	NA	TRBJ2-7	CASSFPAGEQYF	TGTGCCAGCAGTTTTCCGGCGGGCGAGCAGTACTTC
TRBV7-9	NA	few	TRBJ2-2	CASSSLRSAGELFF	TGTGCCAGCAGCTCCCTTAGGTCGGCCGGGGAGCTGTTTTTT
TRBV12-3/TRBV12-4	TRBD2	few	TRBJ2-7	CASSRLAVHYEQYF	TGTGCCAGCAGTAGGCTAGCGGTTCACTACGAGCAGTACTTC
TRBV29-1	NA	NA	TRBJ2-3	CSASQSTTDTQYF	TGCAGCGCTAGCCAAAGCACCACAGATACGCAGTATTTT
TRBV6-5	TRBD2	NA	TRBJ2-7	CASSWTSGEFSYEQYF	TGTGCCAGCAGTTGGACTAGCGGGGAGTTCTCCTACGAGCAGTACTTC
TRBV5-1	NA	NA	TRBJ2-3	CASSFVPSSSPLTTDTQYF	TGCGCCAGCAGCTTTGTCCCCTCGTCCTCTCCCCTGACGACAGATACGCAGTATTTT
TRBV7-9	NA	few	TRBJ1-4	CASSLSSLNEKLFF	TGTGCCAGCAGCTTAAGCAGTTTGAATGAAAAACTGTTTTTT
TRBV20-1	TRBD2	few	TRBJ2-7	CRVAGGPGEQYF	TGCAGGGTAGCGGGAGGGCCAGGCGAGCAGTACTTC
TRBV20-1	NA	few	TRBJ2-5	CSATPSPLEETQYF	TGCAGTGCCACCCCTAGTCCTTTGGAAGAGACCCAGTACTTC
TRBV5-1	NA	few	TRBJ2-1	CASSPVPDEQFF	TGCGCCAGCAGCCCGGTCCCGGATGAGCAGTTCTTC
TRBV28	NA	NA	TRBJ1-5	CASSLTDSSNQPQHF	TGTGCCAGCAGTTTAACGGACTCGAGCAATCAGCCCCAGCATTTT
TRBV5-8	NA	NA	TRBJ2-6	CASSFAAGSSGANVLTF	TGTGCCAGCAGCTTCGCGGCAGGGAGCTCTGGGGCCAACGTCCTGACTTTC
TRBV7-9	NA	few	TRBJ2-7	CASSLAWNNYEQYF	TGTGCCAGCAGCTTAGCGTGGAACAACTACGAGCAGTACTTC
TRBV28	TRBD1	few	TRBJ1-1	CASSPDRGAEAFF	TGTGCCAGCAGCCCAGACAGGGGAGCTGAAGCTTTCTTT
TRBV27	TRBD1	NA	TRBJ1-6	CASGLDRGGSPLHF	TGTGCCAGCGGTTTGGACAGGGGAGGATCACCCCTCCACTTT
TRBV19	NA	NA	TRBJ2-3	CASSIGGRPGTDTQYF	TGTGCCAGTAGTATAGGGGGACGGCCCGGCACAGATACGCAGTATTTT
TRBV4-3	NA	NA	TRBJ1-1	CASSQVGGTRNTGAFF	TGCGCCAGCAGCCAAGTAGGGGGTACTCGGAACACTGGAGCTTTCTTT
TRBV4-2	NA	few	TRBJ2-3	CASSPLTSRTDTQYF	TGTGCCAGCAGCCCCTTGACCTCTCGCACAGATACGCAGTATTTT
TRBV6-1	TRBD2	few	TRBJ2-1	CASSGPSGSSYNEQFF	TGTGCCAGCAGTGGCCCAAGCGGGAGCTCCTACAATGAGCAGTTCTTC
TRBV7-9	TRBD2	NA	TRBJ2-4	CASSLSGAGKNTQYF	TGTGCCAGCAGCCTCAGCGGGGCGGGCAAAAACACTCAGTACTTC
TRBV20-1	TRBD2	NA	TRBJ2-7	CSAFSGTSGTYEQYF	TGCAGTGCTTTTTCTGGGACTAGCGGAACCTACGAGCAGTACTTC
TRBV20-1	NA	NA	TRBJ1-3	CSASAEAGNTIYF	TGCAGTGCTAGTGCGGAGGCTGGAAACACCATATATTTT
TRBV20-1	TRBD2	NA	TRBJ2-1	CSARDTTSGRFDEQFF	TGCAGTGCTAGAGACACAACTAGCGGGAGGTTTGATGAGCAGTTCTTC
TRBV20-1	NA	few	TRBJ2-7	CSARPIGSYEQYF	TGCAGTGCTAGACCTATTGGATCCTACGAGCAGTACTTC
TRBV29-1	NA	NA	TRBJ2-7	CSVVLAYEQYF	TGCAGCGTTGTTTTGGCGTACGAGCAGTACTTC
TRBV11-2	TRBD2	few	TRBJ2-2	CASSQELAGESGELFF	TGTGCCAGCAGCCAAGAACTAGCGGGAGAATCGGGGGAGCTGTTTTTT
TRBV4-1	NA	NA	TRBJ2-1	CASSEMRNEQFF	TGCGCCAGCAGCGAGATGAGGAATGAGCAGTTCTTC
TRBV20-1	NA	NA	TRBJ1-4	CSATKWEKLFF	TGCAGTGCTACCAAGTGGGAAAAACTGTTTTTT
TRBV28	NA	NA	TRBJ2-7	CASRGDLRTYEQYF	TGTGCCAGCAGAGGTGACTTAAGAACCTACGAGCAGTACTTC
TRBV11-2	TRBD1	few	TRBJ2-1	CASSSYRGSSYNEQFF	TGTGCCAGCAGCTCCTACAGGGGGAGCTCCTACAATGAGCAGTTCTTC
TRBV10-3	NA	NA	TRBJ1-2	CATSQGGGYTF	TGTGCCACCAGCCAGGGTGGCGGCTACACCTTC
TRBV27	TRBD1	few	TRBJ2-1	CASSSWDRTYNEQFF	TGTGCCAGCAGCTCTTGGGACAGAACCTACAATGAGCAGTTCTTC
TRBV2	NA	few	TRBJ2-6	CASSERVRDGVLTF	TGTGCCAGCAGTGAAAGGGTCAGGGATGGCGTCCTGACTTTC